This is a list of T cell receptor beta chains from one sample in a study of blood T cell repertoires in COVID-19. Measured with immunoSEQ multiplex PCR; TCRdb has only the in-frame clones, and not every one. The table shows about 120,000 clones, with just under 80% occurring only once. What was sequenced was peripheral blood. Receptors originate from a man between 60 and 75 years old with active or convalescent COVID-19. The CDR3 runs from the conserved cysteine through the conserved F or W. A D gene is named only where the DNA matches it firmly. The listing skips clone size in some rows; elsewhere it reads once, few, many or a size class.

j_call,clone_size,v_call,d_call,cdr3_nt,cdr3_aa
TRBJ2-7,-,TRBV10-3,TRBD1,TGTGCCATTCGGGGACAGGGAATATCGCAGTACTTC,CAIRGQGISQYF
TRBJ2-7,-,TRBV14,-,TGTGCCAGCAGCCCAGCCGGGACACTTGCCTACGAGCAGTACTTC,CASSPAGTLAYEQYF
TRBJ1-2,-,TRBV28,TRBD1,TGTGCCAGCAGTCTCGGGACAGGGGACTATGGCTACACCTTC,CASSLGTGDYGYTF
TRBJ1-5,-,TRBV19,-,TGTGCCAGTAGTTCTCAGGGTAGCAATCAGCCCCAGCATTTT,CASSSQGSNQPQHF
TRBJ2-3,-,TRBV6-5,-,TGTGCCAGCAGTTCCAGCGGTGGACCGCAGTATTTT,CASSSSGGPQYF
TRBJ2-2,-,TRBV28,TRBD2,TGTGCTAGCGGGAGAGTCACCGGGGAGCTGTTTTTT,CASGRVTGELFF
TRBJ2-3,-,TRBV9,TRBD2,TGTGCCAGCAGCGCCTCTAGCGGGAGGTTAGCAGATACGCAGTATTTT,CASSASSGRLADTQYF
TRBJ1-3,-,TRBV18,TRBD1,TGTGCCAGCTCCTCGGACAGGGGAAACACCATATATTTT,CASSSDRGNTIYF
TRBJ1-2,-,TRBV28,-,TGTGCCAGCAGTTCGGTGGTTGGTGGCTACACCTTC,CASSSVVGGYTF
TRBJ2-3,-,TRBV27,TRBD2,TGTGCCAGCAGTGGAGGACTAGCGGGGTTCACAGATACGCAGTATTTT,CASSGGLAGFTDTQYF
TRBJ2-7,-,TRBV9,TRBD1,TGTGCCAGCAGCGTTAGTGGGACAGGGGGCCACGAGCAGTACTTC,CASSVSGTGGHEQYF
TRBJ2-3,once,TRBV18,TRBD1,TGTGCCAGCTCACCCGGGACAGGGGTCACAGATACGCAGTATTTT,CASSPGTGVTDTQYF
TRBJ2-2,-,TRBV18,-,TGTGCCAGCTCAATCCAGGGGACCACCGGGGAGCTGTTTTTT,CASSIQGTTGELFF
TRBJ2-7,-,TRBV24-1,TRBD1,TGTGCCACCTCGGGACAGGGCTACGAGCAGTACTTC,CATSGQGYEQYF
TRBJ2-7,-,TRBV19,TRBD2,TGTGCCAGTAGTATGGCGGGAGGGTCCTACGAGCAGTACTTC,CASSMAGGSYEQYF
TRBJ1-3,-,TRBV19,-,TGTGCCAGTAGTTTCCGGGACAACTCTGGAAACACCATATATTTT,CASSFRDNSGNTIYF
TRBJ2-3,once,TRBV9,-,TGTGCCAGCAGCGTAGCTACAGATACGCAGTATTTT,CASSVATDTQYF
TRBJ1-5,-,TRBV12-3/TRBV12-4,-,TGTGCCAGCAGGGGAGAACAGGGACAGCCCCAGCATTTT,CASRGEQGQPQHF
TRBJ2-1,-,TRBV4-1,TRBD2,TGCGCCAGCAGCCAAGATAAAGGACTAGCGGGAAACAATGAGCAGTTCTTC,CASSQDKGLAGNNEQFF
TRBJ1-2,-,TRBV12-3/TRBV12-4,-,TGTGCCAGCAGTTTAGAGGAGAACTATGGCTACACCTTC,CASSLEENYGYTF
TRBJ1-2,-,TRBV6-1,-,TGTGCCAGCAGTGAATTCGAGGGGGACTATGGCTACACCTTC,CASSEFEGDYGYTF
TRBJ2-3,-,TRBV12-2,-,TGTGCAAGTCGCCCAGGGGCCTTGGGCACAGATACGCAGTATTTT,CASRPGALGTDTQYF
TRBJ1-1,few,TRBV6-5,-,TGTGCCAGCAGTTCAGCCGTCAGGGCTTTCTTT,CASSSAVRAFF
TRBJ1-2,-,TRBV6-5,-,TGTGCCTCAGGGGCGTCGTTTGGCTACACCTTC,CASGASFGYTF
TRBJ2-1,once,TRBV5-1,TRBD2,TGCGCCAGCAGCTTGGGGACTAGCGGGAGGAAGTTAGATGAGCAGTTCTTC,CASSLGTSGRKLDEQFF
TRBJ2-2,many,TRBV29-1,-,TGCAGCGCCGGCCGGGACTCACAAAGTGGTTCCGGGGAGCTGTTTTTT,CSAGRDSQSGSGELFF
TRBJ2-7,-,TRBV7-9,TRBD1,TGTGCCAGCAGCTTAGCCAGGGGGTTTGACGAGCAGTACTTC,CASSLARGFDEQYF
TRBJ2-1,few,TRBV7-9,TRBD1,TGTGCCAGCAGCCCCCCGGGACAGGGAGTTAATGAGCAGTTCTTC,CASSPPGQGVNEQFF
TRBJ1-5,-,TRBV5-6,-,TGTGCCAGCAGCTTGAATCCCCTAGGGCCCCAGCATTTT,CASSLNPLGPQHF
TRBJ1-2,-,TRBV12-3/TRBV12-4,-,TGTGCCAGCAGTACTGAGTTTGGTGGCTACACCTTC,CASSTEFGGYTF
TRBJ1-6,-,TRBV18,-,TGTGCCAGCTCACTATCAGGGACTGGGAGCCCCCTCCACTTT,CASSLSGTGSPLHF
TRBJ2-1,-,TRBV18,TRBD2,TGTGCCAGCTCACCACCGGGACTAGCGGGAGGTAGGGGTGAGCAGTTCTTC,CASSPPGLAGGRGEQFF
TRBJ2-1,many,TRBV21-1,-,TGTGCCAGCAGCAAAGGTCGGGACTCCGACAATGAGCAGTTCTTC,CASSKGRDSDNEQFF
TRBJ2-3,-,TRBV3-1/TRBV3-2,TRBD2,TGTGCCAGCAGCCAAGATAAGCGGGAGACAGATACGCAGTATTTT,CASSQDKRETDTQYF
TRBJ2-1,-,TRBV10-2,-,TGCGCCAGCAGTGAGTGGTGGCGGGGAAGCTCCTACAATGAGCAGTTCTTC,CASSEWWRGSSYNEQFF
TRBJ2-4,-,TRBV5-1,-,TGCGCCAGCAGCCCTGAAGGCAGGACCAAAAACATTCAGTACTTC,CASSPEGRTKNIQYF
TRBJ2-5,-,TRBV9,TRBD2,TGTGCCAGCAGCGGGGGACTAGCGGGAGGGGTAGAGACCCAGTACTTC,CASSGGLAGGVETQYF
TRBJ2-5,-,TRBV29-1,TRBD2,TGCAGCGTGTCTAGCGGTCAAGAGACCCAGTACTTC,CSVSSGQETQYF
TRBJ2-5,few,TRBV7-3,-,TGTGCCAGCAGCGCAGATATCGAAGAGACCCAGTACTTC,CASSADIEETQYF
TRBJ1-2,-,TRBV27,TRBD1,TGTGCCAGCAGTTTCCGCCCGGGACAGGGGGGCTACACCTTC,CASSFRPGQGGYTF